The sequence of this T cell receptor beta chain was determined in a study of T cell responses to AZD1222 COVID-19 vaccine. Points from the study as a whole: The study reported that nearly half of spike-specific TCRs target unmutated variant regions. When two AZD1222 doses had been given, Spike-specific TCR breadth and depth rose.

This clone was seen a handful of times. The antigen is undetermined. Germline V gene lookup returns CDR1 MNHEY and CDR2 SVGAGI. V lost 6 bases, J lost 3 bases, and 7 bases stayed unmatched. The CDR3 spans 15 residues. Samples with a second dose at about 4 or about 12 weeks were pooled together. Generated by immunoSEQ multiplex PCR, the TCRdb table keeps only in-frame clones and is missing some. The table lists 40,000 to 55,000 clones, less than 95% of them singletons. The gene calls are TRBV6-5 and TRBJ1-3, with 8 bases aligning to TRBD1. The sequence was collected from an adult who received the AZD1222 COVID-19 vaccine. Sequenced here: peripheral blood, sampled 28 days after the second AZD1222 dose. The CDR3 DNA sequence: TGTGCCAGCAGGCGGCAGGGGACAGGTGGAAACACCATATATTTT. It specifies CASRRQGTGGNTIYF.